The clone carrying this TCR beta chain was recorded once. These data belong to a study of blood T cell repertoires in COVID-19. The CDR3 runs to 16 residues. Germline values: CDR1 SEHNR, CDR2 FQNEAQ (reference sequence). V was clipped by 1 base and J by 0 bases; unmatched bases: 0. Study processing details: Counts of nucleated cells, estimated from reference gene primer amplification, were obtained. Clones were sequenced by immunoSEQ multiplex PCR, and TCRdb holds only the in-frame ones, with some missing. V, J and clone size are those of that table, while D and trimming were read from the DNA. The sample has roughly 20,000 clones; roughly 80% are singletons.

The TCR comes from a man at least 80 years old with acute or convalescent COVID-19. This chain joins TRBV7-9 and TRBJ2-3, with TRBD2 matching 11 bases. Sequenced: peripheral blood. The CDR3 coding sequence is TGTGCCAGCAGCTTAGGACTAGCGGGGAGCACAGATACGCAGTATTTT. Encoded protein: CASSLGLAGSTDTQYF.